The present T cell receptor beta chain was sequenced within a study of blood T cell repertoires in COVID-19. Whole-study context: Samples of COVID-19 (acute and convalescent) were obtained from the United States, Italy and Spain. In each case, the material was cDNA or gDNA derived from T cells, B-cell-depleted T cells, or PBMCs.

This clone was counted once. Seattle patient enrollment occurred during active infection, with longitudinal follow-up thereafter. Germline assignment: CDR1 SGHRS and CDR2 YFSETQ. The CDR3 has 16 residues. With 3 bases clipped from V and 10 bases from J, the junction kept 16 bases outside the gene matches. Per the study methods: Reference gene primer amplification gave estimated nucleated cell counts. Data came from immunoSEQ multiplex PCR; TCRdb stores just in-frame clones and leaves some out. For V, J and clone size, that table is used; D and trimming come from the DNA. Here the sample spans about 170,000 clones, about 85% being singletons.

This receptor was taken from a woman in her 70s with COVID-19, enrolled during active disease. V and J are TRBV5-1 and TRBJ1-3, with 7 bases lining up with TRBD1. The sequenced material came from peripheral blood. This chain's CDR3 is CASSWGYRGSPGTIYF. The CDR3, as DNA: TGCGCCAGCAGCTGGGGATACAGGGGTTCTCCTGGTACCATATATTTT.